The entry below describes one T cell receptor (beta chain). This clone was observed once. The antigen it binds to is not known. Per-base qualities were not stored, and no clone one base away is much larger. The CDR3 contains 15 residues, cysteine and phenylalanine counted. Only the CDR3 region is kept as DNA, spanning 45 bases read in frame from base 1. From a lookup of the germline V gene, CDR1 and CDR2 are ENHRY and SYGVKD. The junction shows trimming of 4 bases on V and 2 bases on J, and the gene matches do not reach 4 bases of it. This sample is part of a study of cytomegalovirus exposure and HLA in healthy donors (dated by TCRdb to the late 2010s). In terms of the full investigation: An earlier analysis of some 500 of the donors reported 250 to 300 Gb of sequence data and 100 million to 140 million unique TCR beta sequences from 150 million to 200 million T cells. An early release covering 550 to 650 HLA-typed donors comprised 300 to 350 gigabases of sequencing data and around 86 million unique TCR sequences. Of the roughly 430 genotyped donors, 81% fell in the genetic ancestry cluster associated with self-reported Caucasian donors. Alongside the repertoire data, information on donor age, sex, ethnicity and CMV serostatus was compiled. The study profiled the T cell repertoires of hundreds of subjects by immunosequencing and related them to cytomegalovirus serostatus. Several DR-DQ haplotypes were treated as single units for association and clustering because of strong linkage in the cohort. The number of donors typed differed by locus, with 629-630 for A, B, C, DRB1 and DQB1, around 500 for DQA1, about 610 for DPA1, and around 450 for DPB1. The study aimed to test whether cataloging public T cell receptors could reveal signatures of past pathogen exposure. A later analysis re-examined previously published TCR beta repertoires from about 700 donors and added high-resolution HLA genotyping to investigate patterns of TCR occurrence. Every discovery cohort repertoire had been produced on one sequencing platform. Rather than using new phenotypic data, the later analysis identified candidate immune exposures from TCR beta sequences and from how often those sequences occurred across donors. On average, about 200,000 unique TCR beta nucleotide sequences were sequenced per donor among about 400 genotyped donors of the cohort, with roughly 18% of those sequences being non-productive. A later genetic analysis used genome-wide SNP genotypes for about three fifths of the 666 donors, treating that subset as a discovery cohort. HLA typing included class I and class II loci at four-digit resolution. An earlier analysis of around 580 of the donors used high-throughput TCR beta sequencing to judge whether each TCR beta V gene segment behaved as functional or pseudogenic. Besides the first cohort of some 670 subjects, a separate validation cohort made up of over a hundred different subjects was used. The study combined high-throughput TCR immunosequencing, statistical association of individual TCRs with disease status, and machine learning to predict cytomegalovirus infection status.

The library was built by means of the immunoSEQ multiplex PCR assay. For the multiplex PCR, a mixture combining 60 forward primers for TCR Vbeta segments and 13 reverse primers for TCR Jbeta segments was used. The CDR3 region of rearranged TCR beta genes was amplified from genomic DNA with a multiplex PCR assay. The Illumina HiSeq System was used to sequence the amplified TCR beta libraries as 87-base-pair reads. The original methods were these. In a later analysis, tens of millions of unique TCR beta chains were counted across the 500 to 700 repertoires, and roughly 10 million of these chains were shared by at least two donors. A nearest-neighbor algorithm error-corrected the raw reads and collapsed the reads into unique sequences, merging closely related sequences to remove PCR and sequencing errors. CDR3 sequences were aligned to IMGT reference sequences to assign V, D and J gene segments. For a sequence to be retained, at least a six-nucleotide match to both a V gene segment and a J gene segment was required. A rearrangement counted as productive if the CDR3 had no stop codons and remained in frame with V and J, and every other rearrangement counted as non-productive. Following IMGT convention, CDR3 was defined as the stretch from the second conserved V-encoded cysteine up to the conserved J-encoded phenylalanine. Sequences without an unambiguous match to a single V gene segment were excluded from the earlier analysis of 587 of the donors. An earlier analysis of approximately 590 of the donors classified V segments as functional when productive rearrangements were above 56.7% and as segregating when the standard deviation between donors was above 5%. A statistical classification framework was built for diagnosing cytomegalovirus status from the catalog of TCR beta chain sequences. V and J gene assignment, in a later analysis, came from comparing TCR nucleotide sequences with IMGT/GENE-DB human TR gene sequences. The TCRdist pipeline was used in a later analysis to assign CDR3 sequences and most-parsimonious VDJ recombination scenarios. In a later analysis, every TCR beta chain was defined by the combination of its CDR3 amino acid sequence and its V-gene family, and reads without a unique V-gene family were dropped. As a way to deal with suspected cross-contamination and a sequencing artifact, a later analysis dropped 500 to 700 nucleotide sequences that were highly shared and had low generation probability. For each public chain, a later analysis derived a clonal expansion index from normalized ranks of inferred template counts within each repertoire. In a later analysis, generation probabilities were computed using a VDJ recombination model fitted to out-of-frame rearrangements, and the results were checked against IGoR. A later analysis scored TCR-TCR, TCR-HLA and TCR-CMV co-occurrence with hypergeometric tests, applying a repertoire-size bias correction to TCR pairs. In a later analysis, false discovery rates were estimated by permuting HLA or CMV assignments 20 times. A later analysis grouped co-occurring TCRs with DBSCAN, adding TCRdist sequence similarity when clustering within HLA-allele-positive subsets. For co-occurrence clustering, repertoires with fewer than 30,000 or more than 120,000 public chains were excluded, along with five or six repertoires with anomalous nucleotide sharing. The table comes from immuneACCESS by way of TCRdb, which keeps in-frame sequences with V and J called. Part of the clones is missing from these tables; in studies checked, under half for an unresolved V gene and the rest for unknown reasons. That table gives V, J and clone size, and the DNA gave D and trimming. In this sample the table shows 76,000 or so clones, roughly 73% of which occur a single time. Around 16% of the sample rests with the top ten.

In total, fewer than 750 healthy bone marrow donors made up the cohort. At the time of sampling, all cohort members were nominally healthy, though unrecorded immune exposures were likely present. The donor tested CMV seropositive, placing the donor among the 289 seropositive members of the cohort. Every donor gave a peripheral blood sample, and the peripheral blood mononuclear cells from that sample were used for TCR beta sequencing. Genomic DNA was extracted from the blood cell samples with the Qiagen DNeasy Blood Extraction Kit. What the study reported, not specific to this receptor: Correlated functional status among segregating V segments might reflect linkage disequilibrium, but an unknown experimental factor could not be ruled out. A later genetic analysis associated a missense DCLRE1C variant with V-gene and J-gene trimming of TCR beta chains, and an independent cohort replicated the association. In a later analysis, HLA-associated TCR beta chains showed more clonal expansion and lower generation probabilities than non-associated chains that were equally common. In this cohort, only TCR beta chains were sequenced, and detectable features were limited by the absence of alpha or paired-chain data. Because some donors lacked HLA typing at each locus, the association tests relied only on the typed subset. Specific HLA alleles were associated with around 18,000 TCR beta sequences at a false discovery rate of 0.05 in a later analysis. Sequencing depth was assumed to be roughly uniform across donors in the presence/absence analyses, though that assumption may not hold. Compared with the approximately 700-donor mean, donors in an Asian-associated ancestry cluster had fewer N-insertions in productive TCRs, according to a later genetic analysis. About 17 rarely observed V segments, including chromosome 9 orphons, were excluded from the earlier analysis of about 500 of the donors because counts were too low. A total of 150 to 200 TCR beta chains were listed by the study as associated with cytomegalovirus. For the cohort, immune exposure information was limited to CMV serostatus. When HLA alleles, especially DR and DQ, strongly co-occurred, attributing TCR associations to individual alleles was difficult. A cluster of highly shared sequence variants was judged likely to represent a technical artifact of the sequencing pipeline. An earlier analysis of 587 of the donors showed that most TCR beta V segments appeared in productive rearrangements either about 87% or about 30% of the time, which broadly matched IMGT annotations. Some IMGT-functional V segments, including TRBV6-2 and TRBV6-3, could not be distinguished by the 87-base-pair reads and were therefore excluded. In vitro tests confirmed that a few of the cytomegalovirus-associated TCR beta chains recognize cytomegalovirus antigens. In a later analysis, TCR association rates were found to vary across HLA loci, with the most associated TCRs seen for DRB1 alleles and the fewest for HLA-C alleles. The authors suggested that the approach could potentially be generalized to other disease states and immunological phenotypes. In both the original and validation cohorts, the classifier was reported to diagnose cytomegalovirus status with high specificity and sensitivity. A later analysis reported that several top co-occurrence clusters appeared linked to parvovirus B19, influenza, CMV and Epstein-Barr virus. Most TCR sequences were observed very rarely across donors, whereas some public TCRs were present in many individuals. A further reported finding was that TCR beta sequences accurately predicted the HLA-A and HLA-B alleles for most subjects in the first cohort. A later analysis found that most CMV-associated TCR beta chains appeared HLA-restricted, with HLA associations seemingly driven largely by CMV exposure.

This sequence uses TRBV10-3 and TRBJ2-1, and TRBD2 matches 8 of the central bases. The sample was PBMCs. This clonotype originated in a woman in her forties in good health and CMV-seropositive. The CDR3 region reads CAISGVAGTYNEQFF. The DNA sequence reads TGTGCCATCAGTGGCGTAGCGGGGACCTACAATGAGCAGTTCTTC.